This record covers a single T cell receptor beta chain. During active infection, Seattle patients enrolled and were then monitored through disease. This entry comes from a study of blood T cell repertoires in COVID-19. Study summary: The study drew acute and convalescent COVID-19 samples from the United States, Italy and Spain. T cells, B-cell-depleted T cells, or PBMCs provided the cDNA or gDNA that served as material.

The CDR3 loop spans 15 amino acids. V shed 11 bases, J shed 8 bases, and the junction held 14 bases outside the gene matches. The germline V gene has CDR1 MNHEY and CDR2 SVGAGI. Original processing notes: Nucleated cell counts were estimated from reference gene primer amplification. Generated by immunoSEQ multiplex PCR, the TCRdb table keeps only in-frame clones and is missing some. V and J calls and clone size are those listed in that table; D and trimming were worked out from the DNA. The table shows about 370,000 clones, with 80% to 90% occurring only once. The chain has TRBV6-5 and TRBJ2-2, with 10 bases that match TRBD1. Sequencing was carried out using peripheral blood. The receptor comes from a woman aged 25 to 45 with COVID-19, enrolled during active disease. Written as DNA, the CDR3 is TGTGCCGGAACGACAGGGGGCGCGGTAAAGGGGGAGCTGTTTTTT. It specifies CAGTTGGAVKGELFF.